The 21 T cell receptor beta chains in this list originate from one sample, sequenced in a study of T-cell memory formation after mild COVID-19 (dated by TCRdb to the early 2020s). The library relied on 5' RACE. The reads were generated on an Illumina NovaSeq 6000. In TCRdb, the public reads were trimmed at Q25 with fastp and aligned with MiXCR, with productive beta chains retained. A single entry per CDR3 protein holds the most common genes and DNA from its merged rows. The sample includes about 240,000 distinct CDR3 sequences, with 8.5% to 9.5% observed a single time. The biggest ten clones account for 22% of the sample. Specimen: PBMCs or a T cell subset sorted from them (not recorded which). The receptors were sampled from a man between 18 and 35 years old who had mild COVID-19 (a few samples of this study predate the infection). The sample titles of this study are shuffled in the database, so cell type and time point are left out; the donor was told from shared clones.

The gene calls are TRBV12-3 or TRBV12-4 and TRBJ2-7; D is ambiguous. Trimming removed 1 base at V and 1 base at J, with 2 bases between. This CDR3 spans 12 amino acids. The CDR3 sequence: CASSLVSYEQYF. DNA for the CDR3: TGTGCCAGCAGTTTAGTGTCCTACGAGCAGTACTTC.

This CDR3 is CASSRRDRTATNEKLFF. The CDR3 bases are TGTGCCAGCTCACGACGGGACAGGACTGCAACTAATGAAAAACTGTTTTTT. This chain uses TRBV18 with TRBJ1-4; 8 bases fit TRBD1. The germline CDR1 and CDR2 sequences are KGHSH and LQKENI. The CDR3 runs 17 residues. Germline trimming cut 4 bases from V and 0 bases from J; bases unmatched to any gene: 7.

This clonotype has only a few counts. The chain employs TRBV5-4 and TRBJ2-6; D possibly corresponds to TRBD1 (5 bases). Trimming took off 4 bases at V and 2 bases at J, with 10 bases between the two ends. Germline V lookup: CDR1 SGHNT, CDR2 YYREEE (reference sequence). The CDR3 totals 15 residues. CDR3 sequence: CASSVQGAGANVLTF. CDR3 nucleotides: TGTGCCAGCAGCGTCCAGGGTGCTGGGGCCAACGTCCTGACTTTC. The variable domain in full, completed from reference TRBV5-4 and TRBJ2-6, reads ETGVTQSPTHLIKTRGQQVTLRCSSQSGHNTVSWYQQALGQGPQFIFQYYREEENGRGNFPPRFSGLQFPNYSSELNVNALELDDSALYLCASSVQGAGANVLTFGAGSRLTVL.

The chain uses TRBV12-3 or TRBV12-4 and TRBJ1-2; D is undetermined. Trimming removed 4 bases at V and 3 bases at J, with 18 bases between. This CDR3 region has 16 residues. In DNA, the CDR3 is TGTGCCAGCAGTTCCGTTAGAATGCGTCGGGACTATGGCTACACCTTC. Its protein product is CASSSVRMRRDYGYTF.

The V gene is TRBV18, the J gene TRBJ1-5; 9 nucleotides line up with TRBD1. This CDR3 is 14 amino acids long. Germline V gene data show CDR1 as KGHSH and CDR2 as LQKENI. The junction had 6 bases not matched to a gene; V was cut back by 6 bases and J by 6 bases. CDR3 sequence (DNA): TGTGCCAGCTCGCGTGGACAGGGGACTCAGCCCCAGCATTTT. The encoded protein is CASSRGQGTQPQHF.

This chain joins TRBV11-3 and TRBJ2-5, with TRBD1 matching over 8 bases. The germline CDR1 and CDR2 sequences are SGHNT and YENEEA. V gave up 8 bases and J gave up 2 bases; unmatched junction bases: 4. This CDR3 has 13 amino acids. The CDR3 DNA is TGTGCCAGCGAACAGGGGGTACAAGAGACCCAGTACTTC. Its translation is CASEQGVQETQYF.

Ten or more counts support this clonotype. The chain combines TRBV7-6 with TRBJ1-6; TRBD1 matches at 7 bases. CDR3 length equals 18 residues. J lost 4 bases, V lost 6 bases, and 15 bases had no gene match. Per germline, CDR1 SGHVS and CDR2 FNYEAQ. The CDR3 spells CASRLRAEGRGYNSPLHF. Here the CDR3 DNA reads TGTGCCAGCAGATTAAGGGCGGAGGGCAGGGGGTATAATTCACCCCTCCACTTT.

The rearrangement links TRBV29-1 to TRBJ2-7, with D hard to call. This CDR3 contains 12 residues. Germline V gene data show CDR1 as SQVTM and CDR2 as ANQGSEA. V was clipped by 4 bases and J by 0 bases, with 7 bases between them. The CDR3, as DNA: TGCAGCGTTGCTAGAAACTCCTACGAGCAGTACTTC. The encoded protein is CSVARNSYEQYF.

The chain joins TRBV4-1 to TRBJ2-1; 11 bases are shared with TRBD2. CDR1 and CDR2 (germline): MGHRA, YSYEKL. The length of the CDR3 is 15 residues. After removal of 3 bases from V and 9 bases from J, the junction contained 7 bases not matched to a gene. The CDR3 region is CASSHRSGGAFEQFF. CDR3 DNA: TGCGCCAGCAGCCACCGTAGCGGGGGGGCCTTTGAGCAGTTCTTC.

There are a few counts of this clonotype. V usage is TRBV7-3 and J usage is TRBJ2-1; D may be TRBD1 (6 bases). The CDR3 sequence is 16 residues long. CDR1 is SGHTA and CDR2 is FQGTGA in the germline V gene. The V end was cut by 1 base, the J end by 6 bases, with 16 bases between. CDR3: CASSLMGQGFANEQFF. The CDR3 DNA reads as TGTGCCAGCAGCTTAATGGGGCAGGGGTTTGCCAATGAGCAGTTCTTC.

The chain combines TRBV21-1 with TRBJ1-1; the table's D call of TRBD1 was not tested on the DNA. TRBV21-1 is a listed pseudogene. This CDR3 has 13 residues. CDR3 loop: CASFTGGNTEAFF. Here the CDR3 DNA reads TGTGCCAGCTTTACAGGGGGGAACACTGAAGCTTTCTTT.

This clonotype was counted a few times. The CDR3 here is CSASVSGGLSSEQFF. The CDR3, as DNA: TGCAGTGCTAGTGTTAGCGGGGGCCTCTCGTCAGAGCAGTTCTTC. The chain links TRBV20-1 to TRBJ2-1, with 9 nucleotides matching TRBD2. The CDR3 extends over 15 amino acids. With 3 bases clipped from V and 10 bases from J, the junction kept 13 bases outside the gene matches. CDR1 is DFQATT, CDR2 SNEGSKA, per germline (reference sequence).

This clonotype was found a few times. The chain uses TRBV20-1 and TRBJ1-1; D is uncertain. V was cut by 3 bases and J by 3 bases, with 8 bases left in between. CDR3 length: 12 residues. In germline, CDR1 is DFQATT, CDR2 SNEGSKA (reference sequence). CDR3 in amino acids: CSARPGDTEAFF. CDR3 bases: TGCAGTGCTAGGCCCGGCGACACTGAAGCTTTCTTT.

The chain links TRBV12-3 or TRBV12-4 to TRBJ2-5; D might be TRBD1 or TRBD2, each matching 5 bases. This CDR3 comprises 14 residues. V lost 5 bases, J lost 2 bases, and 12 bases lay in between. The DNA for the CDR3 is TGTGCCAGCAGTCCGGGACGGCTTCAAGAGACCCAGTACTTC. It encodes CASSPGRLQETQYF.

This clonotype was detected a few times. The rearrangement joins TRBV6-5 to TRBJ2-1; D remains unclear. The CDR3 has 13 amino acids. Germline CDR1 MNHEY, CDR2 SVGAGI. V dropped 6 bases and J dropped 0 bases, with 6 bases sitting between them. CDR3: CASRSSSYNEQFF. The CDR3 DNA is TGTGCCAGCAGATCCAGCTCCTACAATGAGCAGTTCTTC.

This clonotype was recorded many times. J is TRBJ1-6 and V is TRBV30; TRBD1 agrees at 10 bases. Trimming cost V 3 bases and J 8 bases; bases outside gene matches: 4. The CDR3 length is 14 residues. The V gene's germline CDR1 is GTSNPN and CDR2 SVGIG (reference sequence). The CDR3 spells CAWSRDRGYSPLHF. The CDR3 DNA is TGTGCCTGGAGCCGGGACAGGGGTTATTCACCCCTCCACTTT.

This clonotype has only a few counts. J is TRBJ2-5 and V is TRBV24-1, with 10 bases matching TRBD1. V shed 3 bases, J shed 5 bases, and the junction held 8 bases outside the gene matches. This CDR3 spans 16 amino acids. Germline lookup yields CDR1 KGHDR and CDR2 SFDVKD. The CDR3: CATSDGWDRGWETQYF. CDR3 sequence (DNA): TGTGCCACCAGTGATGGGTGGGACAGGGGTTGGGAGACCCAGTACTTC.

This chain links TRBV23-1 with TRBJ2-7; D is tentatively TRBD1 or TRBD2 (5 bases each). TRBV23-1 is labeled an ORF, and its function is uncertain. The CDR3 is 15 amino acids. Deletions cut 3 bases from V and 4 bases from J, with 16 bases between. For the CDR3, the DNA is TGCGCCAGCAGTCATGGGACCGGGAACCCTTACGAGCAGTACGTC. It specifies CASSHGTGNPYEQYV.

The chain employs TRBV7-2 and TRBJ1-4; unclear D gene. Trimming took off 3 bases at V and 10 bases at J, with 9 bases between the two ends. There are 12 residues in the CDR3. CDR1 and CDR2 from the germline V gene are SGHTA and FQGNSA. The DNA for the CDR3 is TGTGCCAGCAGCTTGAACGCCCGAAAACTGTTTTTT. Protein: CASSLNARKLFF.

The gene calls are TRBV20-1 and TRBJ1-1; D gene uncertain. The CDR3 is 13 amino acids. V was trimmed by 3 bases and J by 0 bases, leaving 8 bases between them. The V gene's germline CDR1 is DFQATT and CDR2 SNEGSKA (reference sequence). The CDR3 DNA sequence: TGCAGTGCTAGGCACCCACTGAACACTGAAGCTTTCTTT. Amino acid sequence: CSARHPLNTEAFF.

V gene TRBV28 combines with J gene TRBJ2-7; D perhaps matches TRBD1 (6 bases). Germline CDR1 is MDHEN and CDR2 is SYDVKM. Trimming took off 5 bases at V and 1 base at J, with 6 bases between the two ends. The CDR3 totals 12 residues. The CDR3 nucleotides are TGTGCCAGCAGTACAGGGTCCTACGAGCAGTACGTC. Residues: CASSTGSYEQYV.